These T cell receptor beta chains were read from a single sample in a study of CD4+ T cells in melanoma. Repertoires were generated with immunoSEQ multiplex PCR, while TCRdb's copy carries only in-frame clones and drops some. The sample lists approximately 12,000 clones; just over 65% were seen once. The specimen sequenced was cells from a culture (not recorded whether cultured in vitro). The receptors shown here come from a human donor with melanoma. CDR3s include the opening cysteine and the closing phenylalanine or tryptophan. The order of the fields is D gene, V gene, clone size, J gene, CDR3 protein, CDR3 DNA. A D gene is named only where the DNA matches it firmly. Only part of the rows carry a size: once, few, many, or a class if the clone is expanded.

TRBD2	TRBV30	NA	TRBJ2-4	CAWSYLAGENIQYF	TGTGCCTGGAGTTATCTAGCGGGCGAAAACATTCAGTACTTC
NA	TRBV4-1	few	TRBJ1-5	CASSQVRNQPQHF	TGCGCCAGCAGCCAAGTACGTAATCAGCCCCAGCATTTT
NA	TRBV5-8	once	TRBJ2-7	CASSLFREPFF	TGTGCCAGCAGCTTGTTCAGGGAACCTTTCTTC
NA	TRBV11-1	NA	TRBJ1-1	CASSSVLDTEAFF	TGTGCCAGCAGCTCCGTCCTAGACACTGAAGCTTTCTTT
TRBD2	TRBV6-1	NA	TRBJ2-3	CASSEHGGVPTDTQYF	TGTGCCAGCAGTGAACACGGGGGGGTCCCCACAGATACGCAGTATTTT
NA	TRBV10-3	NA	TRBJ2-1	CAISESRASSNEQFF	TGTGCCATCAGTGAGTCACGGGCCTCGAGCAATGAGCAGTTCTTC
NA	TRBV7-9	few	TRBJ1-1	CASTAWRSKGNTEAFF	TGTGCCAGCACCGCCTGGCGATCCAAGGGGAACACTGAAGCTTTCTTT
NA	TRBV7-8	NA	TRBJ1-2	CASSLETADYGYTF	TGTGCCAGCAGCTTGGAAACAGCAGACTATGGCTACACCTTC
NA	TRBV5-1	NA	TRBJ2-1	CASSLELAAEQFF	TGCGCCAGCAGCTTGGAACTAGCCGCTGAGCAGTTCTTC
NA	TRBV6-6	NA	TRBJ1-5	CASSYGRTNQPQHF	TGTGCCAGCAGTTACGGGAGGACAAATCAGCCCCAGCATTTT
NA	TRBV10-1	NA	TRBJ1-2	CARQDNYGYTF	TGCGCCAGACAGGATAACTATGGCTACACCTTC
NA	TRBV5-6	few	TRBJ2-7	CASSPFSSYEQYF	TGTGCCAGCAGCCCCTTCAGCTCCTACGAGCAGTACTTC
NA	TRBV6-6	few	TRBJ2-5	CASSRAGTAGETQYF	TGTGCCAGCAGTCGAGCCGGGACTGCCGGTGAGACCCAGTACTTC
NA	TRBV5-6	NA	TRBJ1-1	CASSLGQALTFF	TGTGCCAGCAGCTTGGGTCAGGCCCTAACTTTCTTT